This TCR beta chain was sequenced during a study of OX40 agonist ivuxolimab in advanced cancers. For the study at large: The drug used for patients, ivuxolimab, was an agonistic anti-OX40 (CD134) antibody. Study findings and constraints: Circulating CD4+ and CD8+ T cells showed clonal expansion by week 6 at 0.1 to 3.0 mg/kg. People who partly responded at 0.1-3.0 mg/kg had some of the least clonal expansion seen.

The germline V gene encodes CDR1 SGHDT and CDR2 YYEEEE. After removal of 1 base from V and 1 base from J, the junction contained 8 bases not matched to a gene. The CDR3 extends over 17 amino acids. With regard to this clone: Antigen unknown.

Baseline, cycle 4 day 1, and cycle 7 day 1 were the blood sampling points. Using immunoSEQ multiplex PCR, the repertoire was profiled, and TCRdb retains in-frame clones only, with some absent. The repertoire holds 25,000 to 30,000 clones, with about 81% as singletons. The chain combines TRBV5-6 with TRBJ2-3, with 8 bases that match TRBD2. Specimen: CD4+ or CD8+ T cells sorted from blood, collected in a trial of the OX40 agonist ivuxolimab. This receptor was identified in an adult with an advanced solid tumor such as melanoma, head and neck, liver or kidney cancer. The CDR3 nucleotides are TGTGCCAGCAGCTTGTTTTCGCGGGAGGCCGGCACAGATACGCAGTATTTT. This codes for CASSLFSREAGTDTQYF.